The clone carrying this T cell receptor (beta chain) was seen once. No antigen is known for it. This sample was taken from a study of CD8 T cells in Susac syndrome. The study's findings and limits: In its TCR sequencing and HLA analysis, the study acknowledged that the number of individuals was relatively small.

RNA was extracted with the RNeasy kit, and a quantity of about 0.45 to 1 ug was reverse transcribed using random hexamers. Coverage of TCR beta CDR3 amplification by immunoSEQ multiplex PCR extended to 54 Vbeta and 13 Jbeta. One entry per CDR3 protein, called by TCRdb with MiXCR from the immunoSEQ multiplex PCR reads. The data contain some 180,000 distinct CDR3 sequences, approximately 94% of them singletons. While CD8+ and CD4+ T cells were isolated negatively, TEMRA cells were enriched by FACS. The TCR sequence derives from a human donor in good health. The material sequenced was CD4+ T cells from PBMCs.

The CDR3 coding sequence is TGCAGTGCACCACCCGAGATGCCCAACTATGGCTACACCTTC. Amino acid sequence: CSAPPEMPNYGYTF. This sequence joins TRBV20-1 and TRBJ1-2; D gene ambiguous. The CDR3 sequence is 14 residues long. V shed 6 bases and J shed 2 bases, with 16 bases lying between them. The germline V gene has CDR1 DFQATT and CDR2 SNEGSKA (reference sequence).